This TCR beta chain was captured in a study of shared clonotypes between healthy human individuals. General study findings and limits: The sole specimen, blood, was sampled, and tissue repertoires likely differ. Few donors limited the genetic and exposure-history diversity represented.

As to this clone: Its antigen is undetermined.

Deep-level settings were used for running the assay. Only in-frame clones appear in the TCRdb table, and some are missing; sequencing was by immunoSEQ multiplex PCR. Here the sample spans around 700,000 clones, around two thirds being singletons. Memory CD4+ cells were the fraction left after CD45RA+ naive selection. With V trimmed by 1 base and J by 6 bases, 0 bases remained unmatched. CDR3 length: 13 amino acids. Germline CDR1 is LNHDA and CDR2 is SQIVND (reference sequence). The rearrangement links TRBV19 to TRBJ2-1; TRBD2 matches at 7 bases. This clonotype was sampled from a woman in her twenties or thirties in good health. Sequencing used memory CD4+ T cells sorted from blood. Regarding subset: CD45RA-negative fraction. The CDR3 spells CASSIGTSNEQFF. The CDR3 nucleotides are TGTGCCAGTAGTATAGGGACTAGCAATGAGCAGTTCTTC.